Below, 19 T cell receptor beta chains from the same sample are listed, as sequenced in a study of T cell responses to AZD1222 COVID-19 vaccine. Some clones are missing from TCRdb's copy, which holds only in-frame ones; the method was immunoSEQ multiplex PCR. This table holds more than 100,000 clones, 88% found once. The sample consisted of peripheral blood, taken on day 0 of AZD1222 vaccination. These receptor sequences come from an adult in good health.

The chain carries TRBV7-2 and TRBJ1-5, with D maybe TRBD1 (6 bases). The CDR3 is made up of 14 amino acids. Trimming took off 5 bases at V and 6 bases at J, with 14 bases between the two ends. CDR1 and CDR2 from the germline V gene are SGHTA and FQGNSA. CDR3 sequence reads: CASSPRGAGQPQHF. The CDR3 nucleotides read TGTGCCAGCAGCCCCCGGGGGGCCGGTCAGCCCCAGCATTTT.

This chain's CDR3 is CASSYERGPITQFF. In nucleotides, the CDR3 is TGTGCCAGCAGTTACGAACGCGGGCCTATTACCCAGTTCTTC. The chain employs TRBV6-2 or TRBV6-3 and TRBJ2-1; D might be TRBD2 (5 bases). Looked up from germline, CDR1 is MNHEY and CDR2 is SVGEGT. The germline V and J ends were trimmed by 2 bases and 13 bases, with 18 bases remaining between them. The CDR3 loop spans 14 amino acids.

The chain links TRBV24-1 to TRBJ2-2; D is unresolved. This CDR3 has 12 residues. The V end lost 7 bases, the J end lost 2 bases, and 4 bases lay between the germline ends. Looked up from germline, CDR1 is KGHDR and CDR2 is SFDVKD. The CDR3 protein is CATSENTGELFF. CDR3 DNA sequence: TGTGCCACCAGCGAAAACACCGGGGAGCTGTTTTTT.

CDR3 amino acids: CASKRGLSNEKLFF. The CDR3 DNA reads as TGCGCCAGCAAGAGGGGGCTTTCTAATGAAAAACTGTTTTTT. This rearrangement joins TRBV5-1 to TRBJ1-4; 7 nucleotides line up with TRBD1. This CDR3 has 14 residues. Germline V gives CDR1 SGHRS, CDR2 YFSETQ. Trimming at V came to 6 bases and at J to 3 bases, leaving 5 bases not matched to a gene.

The chain recombines TRBV19 with TRBJ1-1; D not certain. Germline values: CDR1 LNHDA, CDR2 SQIVND (reference sequence). The CDR3 spans 11 residues. Trimming cost V 6 bases and J 3 bases, with 5 bases left between them. The CDR3 DNA sequence: TGTGCCAGTAGCCTTTACACTGAAGCTTTCTTT. This sequence encodes CASSLYTEAFF.

V and J are TRBV4-1 and TRBJ2-6; TRBD1 matches 7 bases. CDR3 length: 19 amino acids. In germline, CDR1 is MGHRA, CDR2 YSYEKL. The V and J ends lost 0 bases and 4 bases, in that order; junction bases with no gene match: 12. CDR3 sequence reads: CASSQDTTGRLPGANVLTF. The CDR3 bases are TGCGCCAGCAGCCAAGATACGACAGGGCGCCTCCCGGGGGCCAACGTCCTGACTTTC.

The chain has TRBV6-6 and TRBJ1-2, with D perhaps TRBD1 (5 bases). V lost 5 bases and J 7 bases, leaving 11 bases between the germline ends. The CDR3 loop spans 12 amino acids. The germline V gene has CDR1 MNHNY and CDR2 SVGAGI (reference sequence). CDR3 region: CASSLDSRGYTF. The CDR3 nucleotides read TGTGCCAGCAGTCTTGACAGTCGTGGCTACACCTTC.

The J gene is TRBJ1-5, the V gene TRBV4-1; D might be TRBD1 (5 bases). V dropped 4 bases and J dropped 0 bases, with 13 bases sitting between them. The CDR3 has 16 residues. Germline-derived CDR1 and CDR2 are MGHRA and YSYEKL. DNA for the CDR3: TGCGCCAGCAGCCCGTCGACAGTTTATAGCAATCAGCCCCAGCATTTT. Residues: CASSPSTVYSNQPQHF.

The chain couples TRBV29-1 to TRBJ2-2; 9 bases fit TRBD1. The CDR3 runs to 14 residues. Trimming at V came to 5 bases and at J to 4 bases, leaving 5 bases not matched to a gene. CDR1 SQVTM and CDR2 ANQGSEA come from the germline V gene. CDR3 nucleotide sequence: TGCAGCGTTCCTGGACAGGGGATCACCGGGGAGCTGTTTTTT. Translated, it gives CSVPGQGITGELFF.

This clone was seen more than once but under ten times. The chain joins TRBV11-2 to TRBJ2-3; D remains unclear. V lost 3 bases, J lost 0 bases, and 10 bases lay in between. Germline loops: CDR1 SGHAT, CDR2 FQNNGV. The CDR3 totals 15 residues. DNA for the CDR3: TGTGCCAGCAGCTTCAGTATCACTAGCACAGATACGCAGTATTTT. Its translation is CASSFSITSTDTQYF.

This sequence joins TRBV10-3 and TRBJ1-3, with a weak D call TRBD1 (6 bases). The CDR3 consists of 15 residues. V lost 10 bases to trimming and J lost 3 bases, with 19 bases between them. The germline gives CDR1 ENHRY, CDR2 SYGVKD. Here the CDR3 DNA reads TGTGCCACCGGGGGCGGTGGACTAAGTGGAAACACCATATATTTT. Protein sequence: CATGGGGLSGNTIYF.

In this sample, this clone turned up once. The chain has TRBV5-1 and TRBJ2-1; 11 nucleotides align to TRBD2. CDR1 and CDR2 from the germline V gene are SGHRS and YFSETQ. The J segment lost 9 bases and the V segment lost 4 bases, leaving 9 bases of the junction unmatched. The CDR3 sequence is 15 residues long. CDR3 region: CASSGSSGRTGEQFF. In DNA, the CDR3 is TGCGCCAGCAGCGGATCTAGCGGGAGGACGGGTGAGCAGTTCTTC. Complete variable domain (other parts from reference TRBV5-1 and TRBJ2-1): KAGVTQTPRYLIKTRGQQVTLSCSPISGHRSVSWYQQTPGQGLQFLFEYFSETQRNKGNFPGRFSGRQFSNSRSEMNVSTLELGDSALYLCASSGSSGRTGEQFFGPGTRLTVL.

The chain carries TRBV7-2 and TRBJ1-1; 11 bases align to TRBD1. The trim removed 5 bases at V and 5 bases at J, leaving 7 bases unmatched. The CDR3 totals 15 residues. The germline V gene encodes CDR1 SGHTA and CDR2 FQGNSA. CDR3 amino acids: CASSTWTGGRTEAFF. In DNA form, the CDR3 reads TGTGCCAGCAGCACCTGGACAGGGGGCCGAACTGAAGCTTTCTTT.

The rearrangement links TRBV7-4 to TRBJ2-7, with TRBD1 matching 11 bases. V trimming: 8 bases; J trimming: 2 bases; junction bases outside the gene matches: 5. CDR1 is SGHVT, CDR2 SQSDAQ, per germline. The CDR3 is 14 amino acids. CDR3 in amino acids: CASLRDRGTYEQYF. The CDR3 nucleotides are TGTGCCAGCCTTCGGGACAGGGGGACCTACGAGCAGTACTTC. Filled out from reference TRBV7-4 and TRBJ2-7, the complete variable domain reads GAGVSQSPRYKVAKRGRDVALRCDSISGHVTLYWYRQTLGQGSEVLTYSQSDAQRDKSGRPSGRFSAERPERSVSTLKIQRTEQGDSAVYLCASLRDRGTYEQYFGPGTRLTVT.

The V and J genes are TRBV5-8 and TRBJ2-7, with D unclear. With 4 bases removed from V and 4 bases from J, the gap between germline ends came to 12 bases. The CDR3 is 13 residues long. Germline V gene sequence: CDR1 SGHTS, CDR2 YDEGEE. CDR3 sequence (DNA): TGTGCCAGCAGCCTATTAAGGTGGTACGAGCAGTACTTC. It yields the protein CASSLLRWYEQYF.

This chain joins TRBV9 and TRBJ2-3; unclear D gene. CDR1 and CDR2 from the germline V gene are SGDLS and YYNGEE. The V and J ends lost 2 bases and 6 bases respectively, with 10 bases between them. This CDR3 comprises 13 residues. The CDR3 loop is CASSVGGADTQYF. The CDR3 DNA reads as TGTGCCAGCAGCGTTGGTGGCGCGGATACGCAGTATTTT.

The chain links TRBV5-6 to TRBJ2-1; the match to TRBD1 covers 8 bases. Germline CDR1 SGHDT, CDR2 YYEEEE. After removal of 0 bases from V and 9 bases from J, the junction contained 11 bases not matched to a gene. This CDR3 region has 16 residues. Here the CDR3 reads CASSLVDRAFGGEQFF. In DNA, the CDR3 is TGTGCCAGCAGCTTGGTGGACAGGGCCTTTGGTGGTGAGCAGTTCTTC.

This rearrangement joins TRBV18 to TRBJ1-6; the D gene is possibly TRBD1 (5 bases). There are 14 residues in the CDR3. Germline V gene lookup returns CDR1 KGHSH and CDR2 LQKENI. V was clipped by 2 bases and J by 7 bases, with 9 bases between them. This chain's CDR3 is CASSPSGFNSPLHF. The CDR3 bases are TGTGCCAGCTCACCATCAGGGTTCAATTCACCCCTCCACTTT.

This chain uses TRBV4-3 with TRBJ2-1; D not certain. The germline gives CDR1 LGHNA, CDR2 YSLEER. V lost 1 base and J 5 bases, leaving 12 bases between the germline ends. CDR3 length: 15 residues. The CDR3 DNA sequence: TGCGCCAGCAGCCAAGGAGCCCGAGTGAACAATGAGCAGTTCTTC. This encodes CASSQGARVNNEQFF.